These 4 T cell receptor beta chains came from one sample sequenced in a study of lymphopenia after photon versus proton radiotherapy. This table comes from immunoSEQ multiplex PCR, and its TCRdb copy is limited to in-frame clones, with some not included. This sample has approximately 22,000 clones, with 80% to 85% found just once. The sample consisted of peripheral blood, taken from a patient treated with proton-based radiotherapy. The receptors come from a woman between 70 and 85 years old with pancreatic cancer.

This chain links TRBV18 with TRBJ1-5; a possible D gene is TRBD1 (6 bases). The CDR3 is 15 amino acids. The V and J ends lost 0 bases and 3 bases respectively, with 9 bases between them. The germline V gene has CDR1 KGHSH and CDR2 LQKENI. CDR3 in DNA: TGTGCCAGCTCACCACCGGGGACACCCAATCAGCCCCAGCATTTT. Encoded protein: CASSPPGTPNQPQHF. The full variable domain, in which reference TRBV18 and TRBJ1-5 provide the parts outside the CDR3, is NAGVMQNPRHLVRRRGQEARLRCSPMKGHSHVYWYRQLPEEGLKFMVYLQKENIIDESGMPKERFSAEFPKEGPSILRIQQVVRGDSAAYFCASSPPGTPNQPQHFGDGTRLSIL.

The chain uses TRBV7-2 and TRBJ2-7, with 10 positions matching TRBD1. Germline V gene lookup returns CDR1 SGHTA and CDR2 FQGNSA. Unmatched junction bases numbered 3, after V lost 4 bases and J lost 3 bases. There are 14 residues in the CDR3. The CDR3 sequence is CASSYDRGRYEQYF. CDR3 coding DNA: TGTGCCAGCAGCTACGACAGGGGGCGCTACGAGCAGTACTTC.

V is TRBV6-1 and J is TRBJ2-1; 8 nucleotides match TRBD2. There are 15 residues in the CDR3. The V gene's germline CDR1 is MNHNS and CDR2 SASEGT. V trimming: 3 bases; J trimming: 5 bases; junction bases outside the gene matches: 6. Here the CDR3 DNA reads TGTGCCAGCAGTGAGGAAGCGGGAGTCCACAATGAGCAGTTCTTC. It is translated as CASSEEAGVHNEQFF.

In DNA, the CDR3 is TGTGCCAGCAGTTTGGCAGGGACGAACACTGAAGCTTTCTTT. Protein product: CASSLAGTNTEAFF. The V gene is TRBV27, the J gene TRBJ1-1; possible D gene TRBD1, 5 bases. CDR3 length equals 14 residues. The V gene lost 3 bases and the J gene lost 1 base, with 9 bases spanning the gap. Germline V lookup: CDR1 MNHEY, CDR2 SMNVEV (reference sequence).